This T cell receptor (beta chain) was observed in a study of blood T cell repertoires in COVID-19. As for the study in general: Researchers got acute and convalescent COVID-19 samples from the United States, Italy and Spain. T cells, B-cell-depleted T cells, or PBMCs supplied cDNA or gDNA.

Study processing details: Estimation of nucleated cell counts relied on the amplification of reference gene primers. Sequencing used immunoSEQ multiplex PCR; TCRdb keeps in-frame clones, though not all of them. V and J calls and clone size are as listed in that table; D and trimming were resolved from the DNA. The sample contains 160,000 or so clones, around nine tenths of which appear only once. One Seattle source followed patients from active infection through their disease course. This clone was seen once. The sequencing input was peripheral blood. The sequence derives from a woman in her seventies with COVID-19, enrolled during active disease.

CDR3 loop: CAISELRDGELFF. Written as DNA, the CDR3 is TGTGCCATCAGTGAGTTACGAGACGGGGAGCTGTTTTTT. The chain carries TRBV10-3 and TRBJ2-2; D is unclear. The CDR3 covers 13 residues. CDR1 is ENHRY and CDR2 is SYGVKD in the germline V gene. Trimming cost V 1 base and J 7 bases, with 7 bases left between them.